This T cell receptor (beta chain) was sequenced in a study of CD8+ T cells in alopecia areata. Study outcomes and limitations: Lesional scalp, notably in alopecia totalis/universalis, had clonality above that of normal scalp. Shared TCR sequences were less clear between patients than in mice, possibly partly from HLA diversity. Scalp sequencing captures resident alphabeta T cells of normal skin too.

The authors extracted RNA and reverse transcribed it into cDNA as the sequencing template. Data came from immunoSEQ multiplex PCR; TCRdb stores just in-frame clones and leaves some out. Here the sample spans 140,000 or so clones, around 62% being singletons. Comment on this clone: Its target is unknown.

CDR3 length: 14 amino acids. The germline V gene encodes CDR1 SGHDT and CDR2 YYEEEE. V was shortened by 6 bases and J by 2 bases, with 15 bases between the two germline ends. It was from PBMCs that CD4+ and CD8+ T cells were sorted. This sequence was found in a human donor in good health. The sequenced material came from CD8+ T cells sorted from blood. The gene calls are TRBV5-6 and TRBJ2-7; D uncertain. The CDR3 coding sequence is TGTGCCAGCACCCCTGGGCCCCTAACCTACGAGCAGTACTTC. It codes for CASTPGPLTYEQYF.